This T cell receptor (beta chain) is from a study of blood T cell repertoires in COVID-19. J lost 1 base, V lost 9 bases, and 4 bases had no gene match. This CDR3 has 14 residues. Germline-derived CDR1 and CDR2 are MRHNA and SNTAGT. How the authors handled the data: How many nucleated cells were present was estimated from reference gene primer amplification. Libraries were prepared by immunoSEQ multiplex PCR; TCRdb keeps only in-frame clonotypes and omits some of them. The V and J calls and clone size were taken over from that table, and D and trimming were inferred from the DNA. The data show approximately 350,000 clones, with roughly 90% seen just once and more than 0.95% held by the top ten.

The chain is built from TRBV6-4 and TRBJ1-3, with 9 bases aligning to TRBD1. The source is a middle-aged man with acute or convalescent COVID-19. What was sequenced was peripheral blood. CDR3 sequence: CARGGTGSGNTIYF. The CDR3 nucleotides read TGTGCCAGAGGCGGGACAGGGTCTGGAAACACCATATATTTT.